What follows are 9 T cell receptor beta chains derived from one specimen sequenced in a study of shared clonotypes between healthy human individuals. Clones were sequenced by immunoSEQ multiplex PCR, and TCRdb holds only the in-frame ones, with some missing. The table shows some 500,000 clones, with 75% to 80% occurring only once. Material for sequencing was PBMCs. The receptors come from a woman between 40 and 50 years old in good health. Some clones in this sample may be carry-over from other donors' samples.

This chain links TRBV14 with TRBJ2-1, with 10 bases identical to TRBD2. Losses at the gene ends were 4 bases for V and 1 base for J; bases not matched to a gene: 7. Per germline, CDR1 SGHDN and CDR2 FVKESK. The CDR3 covers 17 residues. The CDR3 loop is CASSLKAGGTSYNEQFF. The CDR3 DNA reads as TGTGCCAGCAGCCTTAAAGCGGGAGGGACGTCCTACAATGAGCAGTTCTTC.

This sequence joins TRBV10-3 and TRBJ2-5; 9 bases fit TRBD2. In germline, CDR1 is ENHRY, CDR2 SYGVKD. CDR3 length: 13 residues. V lost 9 bases and J lost 2; bases outside the gene matches: 4. CDR3 residues: CAIRGLAQETQYF. In DNA, the CDR3 is TGTGCCATTCGGGGACTAGCTCAAGAGACCCAGTACTTC.

The chain has TRBV28 and TRBJ1-4; D is ambiguous. The V gene lost 1 base and the J gene lost 8 bases, with 5 bases spanning the gap. Germline-derived CDR1 and CDR2 are MDHEN and SYDVKM. This CDR3 comprises 12 residues. CDR3 in amino acids: CASSLFQEKLFF. The CDR3 region has the DNA TGTGCCAGCAGTTTATTTCAGGAAAAACTGTTTTTT.

The V and J genes are TRBV13 and TRBJ2-1; a possible D gene is TRBD1 (7 bases). This CDR3 is 16 amino acids long. Deletions cut 5 bases from V and 3 bases from J, with 17 bases between. CDR1 is PRHDT, CDR2 FYEKMQ, per germline (reference sequence). CDR3 bases: TGTGCCAGCAGCATCCAGGGGGGCCCCCTCTACAATGAGCAGTTCTTC. Its translation is CASSIQGGPLYNEQFF.

This sequence joins TRBV5-6 and TRBJ1-4; TRBD1 agrees at 7 bases. V lost 3 bases and J lost 6; bases outside the gene matches: 5. There are 14 residues in the CDR3. Germline CDR1 is SGHDT and CDR2 is YYEEEE. The CDR3 region is CASSWDSSHEKLFF. The CDR3 DNA follows: TGTGCCAGCAGCTGGGACAGTTCACATGAAAAACTGTTTTTT.

The chain couples TRBV27 to TRBJ2-7, with a weak D call TRBD1 (6 bases). The CDR3 has 15 residues. V was shortened by 6 bases and J by 4 bases, with 19 bases between the two germline ends. Germline V gives CDR1 MNHEY, CDR2 SMNVEV (reference sequence). The CDR3 reads CASSRLRGPSYEQYF. Here the CDR3 DNA reads TGTGCCAGCAGCCGCCTCAGGGGCCCCAGTTACGAGCAGTACTTC.

The CDR3 bases are TGTGCCAGCAGTCTCCCAGGGGGCATCGGGGGCTACACCTTC. This encodes CASSLPGGIGGYTF. The J gene is TRBJ1-2, the V gene TRBV28; 8 nucleotides agree with TRBD1. Germline CDR1 and CDR2: MDHEN and SYDVKM. The trim removed 5 bases at V and 8 bases at J, leaving 10 bases unmatched. CDR3 length: 14 amino acids.

The genes are TRBV7-2 and TRBJ2-5; 9 nucleotides agree with TRBD1. Looked up from germline, CDR1 is SGHTA and CDR2 is FQGNSA. This CDR3 has 15 amino acids. J gave up 3 bases and V 3 bases, and 5 bases lay outside the gene matches. CDR3 nucleotides: TGTGCCAGCAGCTTCGCCGGGACAGGGAAAGAGACCCAGTACTTC. As protein: CASSFAGTGKETQYF.

This rearrangement joins TRBV6-1 to TRBJ1-5, with D unresolved. CDR3 length: 12 residues. V lost 4 bases and J lost 6, with 7 bases in between. Per the germline V gene, CDR1 is MNHNS and CDR2 is SASEGT. The CDR3 DNA sequence: TGTGCCAGCAGTGGCCAACTTCAGCCCCAGCATTTT. This sequence encodes CASSGQLQPQHF.